This TCR beta chain was observed in a study of patients and donors after allogeneic stem cell transplantation. Germline lookup yields CDR1 MDHEN and CDR2 SYDVKM. This CDR3 contains 12 residues. Deletions cut 8 bases from V and 6 bases from J, with 10 bases between. This clonotype appeared many times. Using its own MiXCR run on the RT-PCR reads, TCRdb lists one record per CDR3 protein. Of around 160,000 distinct CDR3 sequences detected, 30% appear once; the ten largest clones hold under 3.5%. Sequenced input: blood, either unsorted or a sorted T cell fraction (not recorded which). The V and J genes are TRBV28 and TRBJ1-4; no reliable D call. The sequence was collected from a human donor who was either an allogeneic HSCT recipient or a stem cell or donor lymphocyte infusion donor (not recorded which). It is not recorded whose cells these are; they may come from a transplant donor. CDR3 amino acids: CASYRDHEKLFF. For the CDR3, the DNA is TGTGCCAGCTATCGGGATCATGAAAAACTGTTTTTT.